Following are 25 T cell receptor beta chains from one sample sequenced in a study of T cells expressing NK-cell markers. TCRdb reprocessed the 5' RACE reads and stores each CDR3 protein as one record, lacking DNA. This sample's table has about 380,000 distinct CDR3 sequences. The sequenced sample was blood T cells: a sorted CD56 or NKG2C T cell subset, CD4+ or CD8+ T cells, or bulk PBMC T cells (not recorded which). The receptor set was obtained from a man aged 18-70 years in good health.

This chain uses TRBV12-3 or TRBV12-4 with TRBJ2-1; lacking DNA, the TRBD2 call made by TCRdb goes unchecked. The CDR3 sequence is 13 residues long. CDR3: CASSPTSGGLKFF.

The V gene is TRBV3-1, the J gene TRBJ2-1; the TCRdb D gene call, TRBD1, has no DNA to confirm it. Germline values: CDR1 LGHDT, CDR2 YNNKEL (reference sequence). The CDR3 runs to 16 residues. The CDR3 sequence is CASSQGTGGILYEQFF.

The chain is built from TRBV7-9 and TRBJ2-1; TCRdb names TRBD1, which stays unverified in the absence of DNA. This CDR3 has 17 amino acids. Germline CDR1 SEHNR, CDR2 FQNEAQ (reference sequence). The CDR3: CASSLARTQGARGEQFF.

This chain uses TRBV6-5 with TRBJ2-2; TCRdb lists TRBD2, though no DNA is available to test this call. The CDR3 sequence is 18 residues long. CDR1 is MNHEY and CDR2 is SVGAGI in the germline V gene. The CDR3 loop reads CASSYSKLAGGLTGELFF.

This chain joins TRBV20-1 and TRBJ2-5; TCRdb's D call of TRBD2 is untestable without DNA. This CDR3 has 14 amino acids. Germline CDR1 is DFQATT and CDR2 is SNEGSKA (reference sequence). CDR3 amino acids: CSALGGWVEETQYF.

The genes are TRBV12-3 or TRBV12-4 and TRBJ1-5. CDR3 length: 15 amino acids. CDR3 sequence: CASSYGRLSNQPQHF.

V gene TRBV5-1 combines with J gene TRBJ1-6. CDR1 SGHRS and CDR2 YFSETQ come from the germline V gene. The CDR3 loop spans 14 amino acids. The CDR3 protein is CASSLDYRGSPLHF. The full variable domain, completed using reference TRBV5-1 and TRBJ1-6, is KAGVTQTPRYLIKTRGQQVTLSCSPISGHRSVSWYQQTPGQGLQFLFEYFSETQRNKGNFPGRFSGRQFSNSRSEMNVSTLELGDSALYLCASSLDYRGSPLHFGNGTRLTVT.

The chain has TRBV27 and TRBJ1-5. Germline V gene lookup returns CDR1 MNHEY and CDR2 SMNVEV (reference sequence). CDR3 size: 13 residues. CDR3: CASSKASGQPQHF.

This chain joins TRBV7-2 and TRBJ2-3; the D call from TCRdb, TRBD2, cannot be confirmed without DNA. The CDR3 loop spans 16 amino acids. The V gene's germline CDR1 is SGHTA and CDR2 FQGNSA. CDR3 sequence reads: CASSRALGRSTDTQYF.

The chain couples TRBV4-2 to TRBJ2-3; the TCRdb D gene call, TRBD1, has no DNA to confirm it. CDR1 and CDR2 from the germline V gene are LGHNA and YNFKEQ. The CDR3 is 14 amino acids. The CDR3 sequence is CASSPRMLGVAQYF.

This chain's CDR3 is CASRPDRSEAFF. The rearrangement links TRBV12-3 or TRBV12-4 to TRBJ1-1; with no DNA, the TCRdb D assignment of TRBD1 cannot be verified. The CDR3 consists of 12 residues.

The V call is TRBV19, the J call TRBJ1-1; TCRdb designates TRBD1, a call that cannot be tested without DNA. This CDR3 contains 12 residues. Germline CDR1 reads LNHDA; CDR2 reads SQIVND (reference sequence). CDR3: CASKGQDTEAFF.

The chain couples TRBV7-9 to TRBJ2-7. Germline V lookup: CDR1 SEHNR, CDR2 FQNEAQ (reference sequence). CDR3 length: 11 residues. The CDR3: CASSPGKEQYF.

The V call is TRBV20-1, the J call TRBJ2-3; TCRdb selects TRBD2, and the lack of DNA leaves this call unchecked. This CDR3 has 14 residues. Germline V gene lookup returns CDR1 DFQATT and CDR2 SNEGSKA (reference sequence). The CDR3 protein is CSASWRGVLDTQYF.

The chain recombines TRBV6-1 with TRBJ2-2; TCRdb's D call of TRBD1 is untestable without DNA. This CDR3 contains 16 residues. Per germline, CDR1 MNHNS and CDR2 SASEGT. The CDR3 reads CASSGWTGLDTGELFF.

The chain recombines TRBV11-2 with TRBJ2-6; TCRdb gives TRBD1 as the D gene, but with no DNA this cannot be confirmed. The CDR3 has 18 residues. Looked up from germline, CDR1 is SGHAT and CDR2 is FQNNGV. The CDR3 protein is CASSLRDRGLSGANVLTF.

The chain recombines TRBV7-2 with TRBJ2-7; the TCRdb D gene call, TRBD1, has no DNA to confirm it. There are 15 residues in the CDR3. Germline V CDR1 and CDR2: SGHTA, FQGNSA. CDR3 protein: CASSLVGGSAYEQYF.

The rearrangement links TRBV7-8 to TRBJ1-5; with no DNA, the TCRdb D assignment of TRBD1 cannot be verified. The CDR3 consists of 17 residues. Germline loops: CDR1 SGHVS, CDR2 FQNEAQ. CDR3 amino acids: CASSTRDRARGNQPQHF.

The chain has TRBV6-5 and TRBJ1-6. The CDR3 extends over 18 amino acids. The germline CDR1 and CDR2 sequences are MNHEY and SVGAGI. The CDR3 protein is CASSYRAAGAQINSPLHF.

The rearrangement joins TRBV4-1 to TRBJ2-7; as DNA is missing, the TRBD1 call by TCRdb cannot be tested. The CDR3 sequence is 19 residues long. Germline-derived CDR1 and CDR2 are MGHRA and YSYEKL. The CDR3 here is CASSHPKEGQANLLGEQYF.

The chain combines TRBV3-1 with TRBJ2-2; the D call of TRBD1 rests on TCRdb alone, since no DNA is present to check it. CDR1 LGHDT and CDR2 YNNKEL come from the germline V gene (reference sequence). The CDR3 has 16 residues. This CDR3 is CASSQVAGSGTGELFF.

V gene TRBV4-2 combines with J gene TRBJ2-5; checking the TCRdb D call of TRBD2 is not possible without DNA. Per germline, CDR1 LGHNA and CDR2 YNFKEQ. The CDR3 runs to 18 residues. This CDR3 reads CASSLASRAGGLGETQYF.

This chain connects TRBV12-3 or TRBV12-4 to TRBJ1-4; with no DNA, the TCRdb D assignment of TRBD1 cannot be verified. The CDR3 has 13 amino acids. The CDR3 sequence: CASGMGVNEKLFF.

The J gene is TRBJ2-3, the V gene TRBV20-1; TCRdb's D call of TRBD1 is untestable without DNA. This CDR3 is built from 14 residues. Per the germline V gene, CDR1 is DFQATT and CDR2 is SNEGSKA (reference sequence). The chain's CDR3 is CSARPRGLRDTQYF.

V gene TRBV12-3 or TRBV12-4 combines with J gene TRBJ2-1; the TCRdb call, TRBD1, lacks DNA for checking. The CDR3 totals 12 residues. CDR3 region: CASRRHSGEQFF.